This T cell receptor beta chain was obtained from a study of Ad26.COV2.S vaccination and SARS-CoV-2 variants. Here immunoSEQ multiplex PCR was the method, and the copy in TCRdb shows in-frame clones only, minus some. This sample has some 400,000 clones, with about nine tenths found just once. Described treatment: 15 to 20 received Ad26.COV2.S at low or high dose, single or two shots; roughly five received placebo; per-sample allocation not given. Sampling was performed 63 days after the first vaccine or placebo injection. CDR1 and CDR2 from the germline V gene are SGHDT and YYEEEE. The CDR3 consists of 14 residues. The V end lost 3 bases, the J end lost 3 bases, and 13 bases lay between the germline ends.

The sample was peripheral blood, taken in a trial of Ad26.COV2.S vaccine versus placebo. The origin of this receptor is a person between 18 and 65 years old who received the Ad26.COV2.S COVID-19 vaccine or a placebo. The rearrangement uses TRBV5-6 and TRBJ2-7, with D tentatively TRBD2 (6 bases). CDR3 bases: TGTGCCAGCAGCTGGAGGGTAAATAGCTACGAGCAGTACTTC. Translating it yields CASSWRVNSYEQYF.